The 20 T cell receptor beta chains in this list originate from one sample, sequenced in a study of blood T cell repertoires in COVID-19. Some clones are missing from TCRdb's copy, which holds only in-frame ones; the method was immunoSEQ multiplex PCR. The sample records about 56,000 clones, 70% to 90% being singletons. The sample was peripheral blood. These receptors were obtained from a human donor in a cohort sampled during active COVID-19.

The chain recombines TRBV29-1 with TRBJ2-3; TRBD1 agrees at 10 bases. The germline V gene has CDR1 SQVTM and CDR2 ANQGSEA. The length of the CDR3 is 16 residues. J gave up 4 bases and V 5 bases, and 12 bases lay outside the gene matches. CDR3 DNA: TGCAGCGTTTCCCCGGGACAGGGGCGCCGGCCAGATACGCAGTATTTT. Translation: CSVSPGQGRRPDTQYF.

The chain employs TRBV20-1 and TRBJ1-5; D gene ambiguous. The germline CDR1 and CDR2 sequences are DFQATT and SNEGSKA (reference sequence). The ends were cut back, 3 bases at V and 3 bases at J, with 9 bases in the middle. The CDR3 totals 13 residues. This chain's CDR3 is CSASGASNQPQHF. CDR3 bases: TGCAGTGCTAGTGGAGCTTCCAATCAGCCCCAGCATTTT.

CDR3 in amino acids: CASSSTSGPIQYF. The CDR3 coding sequence is TGTGCCAGCAGCTCGACTAGCGGGCCTATTCAGTACTTC. The chain couples TRBV7-9 to TRBJ2-4; 10 positions agree with TRBD2. Trimming at V came to 4 bases and at J to 10 bases, leaving 4 bases not matched to a gene. This CDR3 contains 13 residues. Germline V gives CDR1 SEHNR, CDR2 FQNEAQ (reference sequence).

The genes are TRBV6-2 or TRBV6-3 and TRBJ1-2; D not resolved. CDR3 length equals 14 residues. From germline, CDR1 is MNHEY and CDR2 SVGEGT. The V end was cut by 3 bases, the J end by 5 bases, with 13 bases between. The chain's CDR3 is CASSYRQVFYGYTF. CDR3 bases: TGTGCCAGCAGTTATCGTCAGGTCTTTTATGGCTACACCTTC.

This chain links TRBV11-3 with TRBJ1-1; 7 bases are a match to TRBD1. The J segment lost 0 bases and the V segment lost 4 bases, leaving 8 bases of the junction unmatched. The CDR3 contains 16 residues. The V gene's germline CDR1 is SGHNT and CDR2 YENEEA. The CDR3, as DNA: TGTGCCAGCAGCTCCGGACAGGTCAGAATGAACACTGAAGCTTTCTTT. Translation: CASSSGQVRMNTEAFF.

The chain combines TRBV12-3 or TRBV12-4 with TRBJ1-2, with a possible D match to TRBD1 (5 bases). The CDR3 is 12 residues long. The V and J ends lost 6 bases and 8 bases respectively, with 13 bases between them. DNA for the CDR3: TGTGCCAGCAGGATCAACGGGGGAGGCTACACCTTC. This sequence encodes CASRINGGGYTF.

CDR3 region: CASSQELGDTQYF. The CDR3 DNA reads as TGTGCCAGCAGCCAAGAACTAGGGGATACGCAGTATTTT. The chain couples TRBV3-1 (or the pseudogene TRBV3-2) to TRBJ2-3; D perhaps matches TRBD2 (5 bases). Trimming cost V 0 bases and J 6 bases, with 7 bases left between them. The CDR3 totals 13 residues. Germline-derived CDR1 and CDR2 are LGHDT and YNNKEL (reference sequence).

The V gene is TRBV7-9, the J gene TRBJ2-7; TRBD1 matches 8 bases. From germline, CDR1 is SEHNR and CDR2 FQNEAQ (reference sequence). The CDR3 sequence is 15 residues long. V shed 2 bases and J 1 base; nucleotides not matched to a gene: 4. CDR3: CASSLLGTGSYEQYF. The CDR3 region has the DNA TGTGCCAGCAGCTTACTTGGGACAGGATCCTACGAGCAGTACTTC. The full variable domain, with the rest looked up from reference TRBV7-9 and TRBJ2-7, is DTGVSQNPRHKITKRGQNVTFRCDPISEHNRLYWYRQTLGQGPEFLTYFQNEAQLEKSRLLSDRFSAERPKGSFSTLEIQRTEQGDSAMYLCASSLLGTGSYEQYFGPGTRLTVT.

The chain carries TRBV7-9 and TRBJ1-4; tentative D call: TRBD1 (6 bases). The CDR3 sequence is 16 residues long. Trimming removed 2 bases at V and 2 bases at J, with 12 bases between. Germline V gene sequence: CDR1 SEHNR, CDR2 FQNEAQ (reference sequence). The DNA of the CDR3 is TGTGCCAGCAGCTTACAACAGGGAAATACTAATGAAAAACTGTTTTTT. Protein product: CASSLQQGNTNEKLFF.

A word on this clone: A junction boundary mismatches the germline segment, possibly from a read error. At the DNA level, this CDR3 is encoded by other sequences in the same sample as well. The CDR3 DNA sequence: TGTGCCAGTAGCTTCGGTGCAGGGGCCCTCTACGAGCAGTACTTC. Residues: CASSFGAGALYEQYF. This chain connects TRBV7-9 to TRBJ2-7; possibly TRBD1 for D (6 bases). Germline assignment: CDR1 SEHNR and CDR2 FQNEAQ (reference sequence). The CDR3 has 15 amino acids.

V is TRBV7-9 and J is TRBJ1-2, with a possible D match to TRBD1 (6 bases). Germline CDR1 is SEHNR and CDR2 is FQNEAQ (reference sequence). The length of the CDR3 is 14 residues. Trimming removed 5 bases at V and 7 bases at J, with 17 bases between. The CDR3 DNA follows: TGTGCCAGCAGCCCCGCAGGGGCTGGTAGTGGCTACACCTTC. Protein product: CASSPAGAGSGYTF.

The V and J genes are TRBV21-1 and TRBJ2-2; TRBD2, the D gene given by the table, was not confirmed from the DNA. TRBV21-1 is a documented pseudogene. The CDR3 spans 16 residues. CDR3 sequence reads: CASSKKRSRLPGELFF. Written as DNA, the CDR3 is TGTGCCAGCAGCAAAAAAAGGTCGCGGCTCCCCGGGGAGCTGTTTTTT.

The rearrangement uses TRBV2 and TRBJ1-1, with D maybe TRBD1 (5 bases). The CDR3 contains 14 residues. The V gene lost 6 bases and the J gene lost 1 base, with 12 bases spanning the gap. Germline CDR1 and CDR2: SNHLY and FYNNEI. This CDR3 is CASRVRQTNTEAFF. CDR3 coding DNA: TGTGCCAGCAGAGTACGACAGACGAACACTGAAGCTTTCTTT. Full variable domain (remainder filled in from reference TRBV2 and TRBJ1-1): EPEVTQTPSHQVTQMGQEVILRCVPISNHLYFYWYRQILGQKVEFLVSFYNNEISEKSEIFDDQFSVERPDGSNFTLKIRSTKLEDSAMYFCASRVRQTNTEAFFGQGTRLTVV.

This chain links TRBV6-5 with TRBJ1-1; possible D gene TRBD1, 5 bases. Per the germline V gene, CDR1 is MNHEY and CDR2 is SVGAGI. This CDR3 has 11 residues. V gave up 5 bases and J gave up 8 bases, with 9 bases separating them. CDR3 region: CASSRQREAFF. CDR3 DNA: TGTGCCAGCAGTCGACAGAGAGAAGCTTTCTTT.

The rearrangement uses TRBV27 and TRBJ2-2; 11 nucleotides agree with TRBD1. With 6 bases clipped from V and 4 bases from J, the junction kept 7 bases outside the gene matches. The CDR3 loop spans 16 amino acids. Germline CDR1 and CDR2: MNHEY and SMNVEV (reference sequence). CDR3 in DNA: TGTGCCAGCAGGGGGCTGGACAGGGGGCTCACCGGGGAGCTGTTTTTT. It yields the protein CASRGLDRGLTGELFF.

V usage is TRBV10-3 and J usage is TRBJ1-1; D is possibly TRBD1 (5 bases). The germline gives CDR1 ENHRY, CDR2 SYGVKD. CDR3 length equals 14 residues. Trimming shortened V by 3 bases and J by 0 bases, and 8 bases separated the two germline ends. The CDR3 DNA follows: TGTGCCATCAGTGATTGGGACTTGAACACTGAAGCTTTCTTT. It yields the protein CAISDWDLNTEAFF.

This clone was recorded a few times. The rearrangement joins TRBV2 to TRBJ1-5; 9 nucleotides match TRBD1. CDR1 is SNHLY and CDR2 is FYNNEI in the germline V gene. The CDR3 spans 23 residues. The J segment lost 0 bases and the V segment lost 1 base, leaving 22 bases of the junction unmatched. CDR3 sequence: CASSEGGWGQGLLRPYSNQPQHF. The DNA for the CDR3 is TGTGCCAGCAGTGAAGGAGGGTGGGGACAGGGACTACTGCGACCGTATAGCAATCAGCCCCAGCATTTT.

This clone was picked up a small number of times. This chain links TRBV14 with TRBJ1-2; D is unclear. Germline V gene sequence: CDR1 SGHDN, CDR2 FVKESK. Trimming left V 2 bases short and J 2 bases short, with 9 bases between. The CDR3 covers 14 residues. The CDR3 DNA sequence: TGTGCCAGCAGCCAATCTCTAGGAAACTATGGCTACACCTTC. Translating it yields CASSQSLGNYGYTF.

The chain recombines TRBV7-2 with TRBJ2-3, with TRBD2 identical over 9 bases. The CDR3 extends over 14 amino acids. After removal of 5 bases from V and 5 bases from J, the junction contained 5 bases not matched to a gene. The germline gives CDR1 SGHTA, CDR2 FQGNSA. The CDR3 DNA follows: TGTGCCAGCAGCGCCGTAGCGGGGGTAGATACGCAGTATTTT. Its protein is CASSAVAGVDTQYF.

This chain connects TRBV4-3 to TRBJ2-3, with D maybe TRBD2 (6 bases). Trimming cost V 1 base and J 4 bases, with 21 bases left between them. Germline CDR1 reads LGHNA; CDR2 reads YSLEER. This CDR3 spans 18 amino acids. CDR3 loop: CASSQGDLVRGWADTQYF. CDR3 nucleotides: TGCGCCAGCAGCCAAGGGGACCTGGTCCGGGGGTGGGCAGATACGCAGTATTTT.